A single sample gave rise to the 25 T cell receptor beta chains below, sequenced in a study of T cells in Graves' hyperthyroidism and ophthalmopathy. TCR beta CDR3 sequences were amplified from RNA transcripts. HTBI primers were the set used in a first-round RT-PCR of the TCR CDR3. A single record per CDR3 protein comes from TCRdb applying MiXCR to the multiplex PCR reads. The table records about 530,000 distinct CDR3 sequences, 17% of them present only once. Sequenced sample: blood. The source is a woman under 30 with Graves' ophthalmopathy.

CDR3 loop: CSAPRPGDYEQYF. The DNA for the CDR3 is TGCAGTGCTCCGAGGCCTGGGGACTACGAGCAGTACTTC. The genes are TRBV20-1 and TRBJ2-7; unclear D gene. CDR1 is DFQATT, CDR2 SNEGSKA, per germline (reference sequence). The CDR3 contains 13 residues. V was clipped by 5 bases and J by 3 bases, with 14 bases between them.

This chain joins TRBV5-6 and TRBJ1-1, with 9 bases lining up with TRBD1. Germline V gene sequence: CDR1 SGHDT, CDR2 YYEEEE. V was clipped by 4 bases and J by 12 bases; unmatched bases: 10. This CDR3 comprises 13 residues. CDR3 loop: CASSGGQGRLPFF. CDR3 DNA: TGTGCCAGCAGCGGAGGACAGGGGCGCCTTCCTTTCTTT.

This clonotype has only a few counts. The rearrangement uses TRBV6-2 or TRBV6-3 and TRBJ2-1, with 10 bases aligning to TRBD2. With V trimmed by 6 bases and J by 1 base, 6 bases remained unmatched. Germline V gene data show CDR1 as MNHEY and CDR2 as SVGEGT. The CDR3 spans 16 residues. CDR3 coding DNA: TGTGCCAGCAGCACGGGACTAGCGTCGTCCTACAATGAGCAGTTCTTC. It translates to CASSTGLASSYNEQFF.

This clonotype was seen only a few times. The chain is built from TRBV29-1 and TRBJ2-4, with D possibly being TRBD1 (6 bases). V was trimmed by 1 base and J by 3 bases, leaving 7 bases between them. The CDR3 consists of 13 residues. CDR1 and CDR2 from the germline V gene are SQVTM and ANQGSEA. CDR3 coding DNA: TGCAGCGTTGAAGCAGGGGTCAAAAACATTCAGTACTTC. Its translation is CSVEAGVKNIQYF.

The rearrangement joins TRBV4-1 to TRBJ2-5; no firm D call. Trimming pared 1 base from V and 5 bases from J, leaving 8 bases between. The CDR3 spans 13 residues. Germline lookup yields CDR1 MGHRA and CDR2 YSYEKL. The CDR3 coding sequence is TGCGCCAGCAGCCAAGGGAATGTCGAGACCCAGTACTTC. Translation: CASSQGNVETQYF.

This clonotype was detected ten times or more. The chain is built from TRBV6-2 or TRBV6-3 and TRBJ2-1; D gene unclear. V was cut by 4 bases and J by 0 bases, with 7 bases left in between. The germline gives CDR1 MNHEY, CDR2 SVGEGT. The CDR3 sequence is 14 residues long. CDR3 amino acids: CASSSVSSYNEQFF. CDR3 bases: TGTGCCAGCAGTTCCGTATCCTCCTACAATGAGCAGTTCTTC.

This clonotype was observed at least ten times. The chain couples TRBV5-1 to TRBJ2-1; TRBD2 matches 16 bases. The V segment lost 4 bases and the J segment 10 bases; nucleotides outside the gene matches: 8. Looked up from germline, CDR1 is SGHRS and CDR2 is YFSETQ. The length of the CDR3 is 16 residues. The DNA for the CDR3 is TGCGCCAGCAGCGGCGGGACTAGCGGGAGGGAAGACGAGCAGTTCTTC. It specifies CASSGGTSGREDEQFF.

With respect to this clonotype: A much more abundant neighbour one base away suggests this may be a read error. The CDR3 coding sequence is TGTGTCAGCATGGGTAGGGGCGCGAACACTGAAGCTTTCTTT. It is translated as CVSMGRGANTEAFF. The chain has TRBV6-1 and TRBJ1-1; TRBD1 might be the D (5 bases). CDR3 size: 14 residues. Germline V gene lookup returns CDR1 MNHNS and CDR2 SASEGT.

Many counts were recorded for this clonotype. The J gene is TRBJ1-6, the V gene TRBV3-1; 9 bases fit TRBD1. Germline CDR1 and CDR2: LGHDT and YNNKEL (reference sequence). V was clipped by 4 bases and J by 10 bases; unmatched bases: 5. This CDR3 contains 14 residues. The CDR3 DNA follows: TGTGCCAGCAGCCTGGGACAGGGTTTATCACCCCTCCACTTT. This encodes CASSLGQGLSPLHF.

This clonotype has ten or more counts. The rearrangement joins TRBV20-1 to TRBJ2-1; 8 positions match TRBD2. The CDR3 runs to 15 residues. Germline CDR1 and CDR2: DFQATT and SNEGSKA (reference sequence). The V gene end was trimmed by 4 bases and the J gene end by 8 bases; junction bases not matched to a gene: 13. CDR3 region: CSANPERTSFDEQFF. The DNA of the CDR3 is TGCAGTGCTAACCCAGAGAGGACTAGCTTCGATGAGCAGTTCTTC.

This clonotype has only a few counts. The CDR3 DNA reads TGTGCCAGCAGTTTACCCTCGAGCGGAGGGGACATTCAGTACTTC. This sequence encodes CASSLPSSGGDIQYF. The chain couples TRBV27 to TRBJ2-4, with D tentatively TRBD2 (6 bases). V was clipped by 2 bases and J by 8 bases, with 16 bases between them. The CDR3 has 15 residues. Germline V gene sequence: CDR1 MNHEY, CDR2 SMNVEV (reference sequence).

This sequence joins TRBV10-3 and TRBJ1-2, with D possibly being TRBD1 (5 bases). This CDR3 region has 17 residues. V shed 3 bases and J shed 0 bases, with 17 bases lying between them. Germline V gene sequence: CDR1 ENHRY, CDR2 SYGVKD. The CDR3, as DNA: TGTGCCATCAGTGAAATCGACAGTGGGCCAACTAACTATGGCTACACCTTC. It is translated as CAISEIDSGPTNYGYTF.

V gene TRBV20-1 combines with J gene TRBJ1-5; D gene unclear. The germline CDR1 and CDR2 sequences are DFQATT and SNEGSKA (reference sequence). The CDR3 totals 16 residues. Trimming removed 0 bases at V and 1 base at J, with 13 bases between. CDR3 region: CSARDSNSGSNQPQHF. For the CDR3, the DNA is TGCAGTGCTAGAGATAGTAACAGTGGAAGCAATCAGCCCCAGCATTTT.

This clonotype was seen ten or more times. The chain recombines TRBV28 with TRBJ2-1; possibly TRBD2 for D (6 bases). Germline lookup yields CDR1 MDHEN and CDR2 SYDVKM. V was cut by 3 bases and J by 9 bases, with 15 bases left in between. CDR3 length: 14 amino acids. CDR3 DNA sequence: TGTGCCAGCAGTTTCCTGGGAGGTGTAGGTGAGCAGTTCTTC. Its protein product is CASSFLGGVGEQFF. The complete variable domain, with remaining parts taken from reference TRBV28 and TRBJ2-1, reads DVKVTQSSRYLVKRTGEKVFLECVQDMDHENMFWYRQDPGLGLRLIYFSYDVKMKEKGDIPEGYSVSREKKERFSLILESASTNQTSMYLCASSFLGGVGEQFFGPGTRLTVL.

As concerns this clonotype: A read error may be the cause here, since a much bigger clone is one base away. The chain is built from TRBV4-1 and TRBJ1-1; D remains ambiguous. The germline V gene has CDR1 MGHRA and CDR2 YSYEKL. The CDR3 contains 13 residues. Trimming stripped 4 bases from V and 1 base from J, with 7 bases between. The CDR3 loop reads CASSPSANTEAFF. The CDR3 DNA reads as TGCGCCAGCAGCCCGTCAGCGAACACTGAAGCTTTCTTT.

The V gene is TRBV27, the J gene TRBJ1-4; D is unresolved. Germline values: CDR1 MNHEY, CDR2 SMNVEV (reference sequence). The CDR3 totals 15 residues. The V end was cut by 0 bases, the J end by 6 bases, with 11 bases between. This CDR3 reads CASSLSGSGDEKLFF. Written as DNA, the CDR3 is TGTGCCAGCAGTTTATCGGGGAGTGGCGATGAAAAACTGTTTTTT. Full variable domain (outside the CDR3, taken from reference TRBV27 and TRBJ1-4): EAQVTQNPRYLITVTGKKLTVTCSQNMNHEYMSWYRQDPGLGLRQIYYSMNVEVTDKGDVPEGYKVSRKEKRNFPLILESPSPNQTSLYFCASSLSGSGDEKLFFGSGTQLSVL.

This clonotype was seen many times. The chain carries TRBV27 and TRBJ1-1; 8 nucleotides line up with TRBD1. This CDR3 has 13 residues. Trimming took 7 bases from V and 5 from J; bases not matched to a gene: 6. Germline V lookup: CDR1 MNHEY, CDR2 SMNVEV (reference sequence). The CDR3 nucleotides read TGTGCCAGCACCACGGACAGGGTAACTGAAGCTTTCTTT. Protein: CASTTDRVTEAFF.

The chain carries TRBV3-1 and TRBJ2-1; no firm D call. Trimming cost V 1 base and J 0 bases, with 7 bases left between them. This CDR3 is built from 15 residues. The germline V gene has CDR1 LGHDT and CDR2 YNNKEL (reference sequence). DNA of the CDR3: TGTGCCAGCAGCCAAGCGAGTTACTCCTACAATGAGCAGTTCTTC. It specifies CASSQASYSYNEQFF.

This clonotype was recorded at least ten times. The chain has TRBV12-3 or TRBV12-4 and TRBJ1-3, with 9 bases that match TRBD1. Trimming at V came to 4 bases and at J to 4 bases, leaving 8 bases not matched to a gene. This CDR3 has 16 amino acids. CDR3: CASSSPTGTGGNTIYF. Here the CDR3 DNA reads TGTGCCAGCAGTTCCCCCACAGGGACAGGGGGAAACACCATATATTTT.

This clonotype appeared many times. In DNA, the CDR3 is TGTGCCAGCAGTTTCTACTCGCGGGCAGATACGCAGTATTTT. As protein: CASSFYSRADTQYF. V is TRBV28 and J is TRBJ2-3; tentative D call: TRBD2 (5 bases). Germline-derived CDR1 and CDR2 are MDHEN and SYDVKM. With 3 bases removed from V and 4 bases from J, the gap between germline ends came to 11 bases. CDR3 size: 14 residues.

The CDR3 protein is CASRPQGGQPQHF. The CDR3 DNA reads as TGTGCCAGCAGACCACAGGGTGGACAGCCCCAGCATTTT. V usage is TRBV28 and J usage is TRBJ1-5, with D possibly being TRBD1 (6 bases). This CDR3 spans 13 amino acids. V was clipped by 6 bases and J by 7 bases, with 13 bases between them. Germline V gene lookup returns CDR1 MDHEN and CDR2 SYDVKM.

Concerning this clonotype itself: Compared with germline, one end of the junction differs, possibly owing to a read error. V and J are TRBV5-1 and TRBJ2-3, with 9 bases aligning to TRBD2. Germline assignment: CDR1 SGHRS and CDR2 YFSETQ. CDR3 length equals 17 residues. The CDR3 DNA is TGCGCCAGCGGCTTGGGGGTAATAGCGGGAGCGACCGATACGCAGTATTTT. Translated: CASGLGVIAGATDTQYF.

At least ten counts were recorded for this clonotype. The chain links TRBV30 to TRBJ2-7; possible D gene TRBD2, 6 bases. Germline V gene lookup returns CDR1 GTSNPN and CDR2 SVGIG (reference sequence). The V end was cut by 0 bases, the J end by 5 bases, with 20 bases between. This CDR3 is built from 16 residues. The CDR3 is CAWSVLMGTGGDEQYF. The CDR3, as DNA: TGTGCCTGGAGTGTTCTAATGGGGACTGGTGGCGACGAGCAGTACTTC.

V and J are TRBV27 and TRBJ2-2, with 11 positions matching TRBD1. Trimming took 6 bases from V and 8 from J; bases not matched to a gene: 8. This CDR3 contains 15 residues. Germline CDR1 and CDR2: MNHEY and SMNVEV (reference sequence). The CDR3 protein is CASSPDRGLGGELFF. In DNA form, the CDR3 reads TGTGCCAGCAGCCCGGACAGGGGGCTGGGGGGGGAGCTGTTTTTT.

This clonotype was found many times. The chain recombines TRBV30 with TRBJ1-1, with D unresolved. The CDR3 is made up of 14 amino acids. V was clipped by 0 bases and J by 3 bases, with 11 bases between them. Germline-derived CDR1 and CDR2 are GTSNPN and SVGIG (reference sequence). The DNA for the CDR3 is TGTGCCTGGAGTGTTACCCCTCTGGACACTGAAGCTTTCTTT. Its protein product is CAWSVTPLDTEAFF.